This paragraph covers one TCR beta chain sequence. In its sample, this clonotype was seen many times. Its cognate antigen has yet to be identified. Base-call qualities are not available, and no considerably larger clone is one nucleotide away. In the germline V gene, CDR1 corresponds to SGHVS and CDR2 to FQNEAQ. The CDR3 spans 16 residues, from the cysteine through the phenylalanine. The DNA shown is the 48-base CDR3, in frame from base 1. The germline V end is reduced by 0 bases and the J end by 9 bases; junction bases left unmatched: 8. Hyperthyroidism patients were aged 18 to 65 years and newly diagnosed, with disease duration of less than 2 months. Exclusion was applied to patients with uncontrolled infections, other autoimmune diseases, pregnancy or lactation. Diagnoses were based on clinical symptoms, serum thyroxine and TRAb, thyroid ultrasound and orbital computed tomography. For progressor patients, blood was drawn at the first diagnosis of hyperthyroidism, before any ophthalmopathy symptoms had appeared. PBMCs were isolated from around 10 ml of fresh peripheral blood by Ficoll-Paque density gradient centrifugation. Progressor patients were initially diagnosed with Graves' hyperthyroidism and developed ophthalmopathy during follow-up. Total RNA was extracted using Trizol reagent, and RNA quality was assessed on an Agilent 2100 Bioanalyzer.

The TCR beta CDR3 regions were amplified from RNA transcripts. For the first round of RT-PCR on the TCR CDR3, the HTBI primer set was used together with the Qiagen OneStep RT-PCR kit. The libraries were constructed in a second round of multiplex PCR and then size-selected and purified. Sequencing of the libraries was done on an Illumina HiSeq2000 using paired-end 100 bp reads. On the study's bioinformatics: SOAPnuke was used to process the raw data, throwing out any read that contained adapters or uncalled bases, had a mean Phred below 15, or lacked an exact constant-primer or identifier match. COPE v1.2.5 was used to merge high-quality paired reads, and clonotypes were defined as unique nucleotide sequences. Clonotypes were aligned to IMGT TRBV, TRBD and TRBJ reference segments using MiTCR v1.1. The analysis was restricted to V-J combinations with a frequency above 0.0001, which together covered just over 99% of the repertoires. The TCS score was defined as the ratio of F50 (clonal expansion) to E x V (chaos), calculated using BLOSUM62-based TCRdist between CDR3 peptides within each V-J. Welch's t-statistics and random forest reduced around 550 V-J features to 13, which were used in a naive Bayes classifier (R e1071). In-frame beta chains were kept once TCRdb had trimmed the public reads at Q25 with fastp and called clones with MiXCR. Here each entry gathers all rows of one CDR3 protein and keeps the most common genes and DNA. For this entry, the V and J calls and clone size follow TCRdb and not the study's own pipeline. The sample yields around 340,000 distinct CDR3 sequences; approximately 17% were counted once. The top ten constitute approximately 35% of the sample.

The data belong to a study of T cells in Graves' hyperthyroidism and ophthalmopathy (dated by TCRdb to the late 2010s). The study in broad terms: Peripheral blood samples were taken at initial diagnosis, before any treatment was given. To identify distinguishing TCR V-J signatures, a discovery cohort of roughly 100 patients was used, comprising 43 with Graves' ophthalmopathy and roughly 60 with stable Graves' hyperthyroidism. Whether ophthalmopathy could be predicted prospectively was tested in an independent validation cohort made up of some 20 hyperthyroidism patients plus 17 patients who later progressed to ophthalmopathy. The 100 discovery patients were randomly split 7:3 into training and test sets. Thyroid tissue and blood T-cell repertoires from roughly 6 Graves' hyperthyroidism patients were also compared in the study. After sampling, hyperthyroidism patients received methimazole starting at 30 mg daily, and ophthalmopathy patients received high-dose intravenous methylprednisolone. The paper describes TCR Vbeta CDR3 sequencing of roughly 130 peripheral blood samples, made up of 40 to 45 ophthalmopathy patients, more than 70 hyperthyroidism patients and 17 progressor patients.

Broader findings and caveats from the paper: A 13 V-J signature model separated ophthalmopathy from stable hyperthyroidism, with 87.88% sensitivity and 81.08% specificity in cross-validation and 80%/75% in testing. Blood samples also contained most of the expanded thyroid clonotypes (frequency above 0.001), which suggests that blood repertoires may reflect thyroid immune responses. No statistical method was used to set the sample size in advance, and investigators knew the group allocation. During validation, the model predicted progression to ophthalmopathy a median of around 7 months ahead of onset, with 60% to 71% sensitivity and 72.22% specificity.

This clonotype was obtained from a woman aged 25-40 years with Graves' hyperthyroidism that later progressed to Graves' ophthalmopathy. The rearrangement combines TRBV7-8 with TRBJ2-1; the junction holds 10 bases that match TRBD1. Sequencing was performed on blood. For the CDR3, the sequence is CASSLAPRTGGSEQFF. Here is the DNA: TGTGCCAGCAGCTTAGCCCCTCGGACAGGGGGTAGTGAGCAGTTCTTC.